This TCR beta chain was sequenced for a study of regulatory T cells in long-lasting Graves disease. Per germline, CDR1 MGHDK and CDR2 SYGVNS. V was clipped by 4 bases and J by 2 bases, with 11 bases between them. CDR3 length equals 14 residues. This clonotype was counted ten times or more. Time point in this sample: persistent/refractory GD, antithyroid drugs over 5 years with positive TRAb. Scientists built the TCR library using RNA that was extracted from PBMCs. Through Arm-PCR of CDR3 regions and iRepertoire HTBI primers, TCR beta libraries were built. Each CDR3 protein gets one entry after TCRdb re-called the multiplex PCR reads with MiXCR. Of approximately 380,000 distinct CDR3 sequences in the sample, around 20% are singletons; the top ten hold less than 25%.

The source material was peripheral blood mononuclear cells (PBMCs), sampled when the disease was refractory, from a patient treated with antithyroid drugs. The source is a female donor with Graves disease. This chain links TRBV25-1 with TRBJ2-5; perhaps TRBD2 as D (5 bases). The CDR3 DNA reads TGTGCCAGCAGTGGAGCGAGGGTACAAGAGACCCAGTACTTC. It specifies CASSGARVQETQYF.